The next 27 T cell receptor beta chains were all read from a single sample in a study of tumor-infiltrating lymphocytes in oesophageal squamous cell carcinoma. TCRdb redid the calling of the PCR reads with MiXCR, one entry per CDR3 protein. Altogether over 10,000 distinct CDR3 sequences are present, 45% to 65% being singletons, with the ten largest covering over 35%. The sequenced material came from esophageal tumor tissue. These receptors originate from a male donor with esophageal squamous cell carcinoma.

This clonotype was seen many times. The V gene is TRBV19, the J gene TRBJ1-2; a possible D gene is TRBD1 (6 bases). The CDR3 sequence is 16 residues long. V was clipped by 4 bases and J by 0 bases, with 15 bases between them. The germline V gene encodes CDR1 LNHDA and CDR2 SQIVND (reference sequence). CDR3 amino acids: CASSTAGGGSNYGYTF. The CDR3 nucleotides are TGTGCCAGTAGTACGGCCGGGGGGGGCTCTAACTATGGCTACACCTTC.

This clonotype was observed a single time. This chain uses TRBV15 with TRBJ2-1; 10 nucleotides agree with TRBD2. J was trimmed by 4 bases and V by 0 bases; bases with no gene match: 18. CDR3 length: 21 amino acids. Per the germline V gene, CDR1 is LNHNV and CDR2 is YYDKDF (reference sequence). CDR3 protein: CATSRDLFGDLLAGSYNEQFF. In DNA, the CDR3 is TGTGCCACCAGCAGAGATCTTTTTGGGGATTTACTAGCGGGGTCTTACAATGAGCAGTTCTTC.

The chain combines TRBV11-2 with TRBJ2-3; 12 nucleotides line up with TRBD2. The last part of the DNA fits TRBJ2-7 better; the J call may be wrong. The CDR3 runs to 15 residues. Germline assignment: CDR1 SGHAT and CDR2 FQNNGV. Here the CDR3 reads CASSLGLAGAGEQYF. The CDR3 DNA reads TGTGCCAGCAGCTTAGGACTAGCGGGGGCGGGAGAGCAGTACTTC.

In the case of this clonotype: A much larger clone differs from this one at a single base, so this may be a read error. This chain connects TRBV7-9 to TRBJ2-3; D may be TRBD2 (5 bases). CDR3 length: 13 amino acids. V lost 4 bases and J lost 14, with 19 bases in between. Germline CDR1 is SEHNR and CDR2 is FQNEAQ (reference sequence). The CDR3 region is CASSSESTGELYF. The CDR3 DNA reads TGTGCCAGCAGCTCCGAAAGCACCGGGGAGCTGTATTTT.

This chain uses TRBV6-6 with TRBJ2-7; D gene unclear. The CDR3 totals 13 residues. CDR1 is MNHNY, CDR2 SVGAGI, per germline (reference sequence). The V end was cut by 2 bases, the J end by 2 bases, with 7 bases between. CDR3 nucleotides: TGTGCCAGCAGTTACCGTCTTGCCTACGAGCAGTACTTC. Translating it yields CASSYRLAYEQYF.

This clonotype showed up many times. CDR3 in DNA: TGTGCCAGCAGGCCGGGGACAGGCGTTTACGAGCAGTACTTC. Translation: CASRPGTGVYEQYF. The chain has TRBV6-1 and TRBJ2-7, with 8 bases fitting TRBD1. V lost 6 bases, J lost 4 bases, and 8 bases stayed unmatched. CDR1 and CDR2 from the germline V gene are MNHNS and SASEGT. There are 14 residues in the CDR3.

The chain recombines TRBV6-2 or TRBV6-3 with TRBJ2-5; no clear D gene. V dropped 7 bases and J dropped 2 bases, with 8 bases sitting between them. Germline assignment: CDR1 MNHEY and CDR2 SVGEGT. This CDR3 has 12 amino acids. CDR3 bases: TGTGCCAGCACCCAGGCGCAAGAGACCCAGTACTTC. This codes for CASTQAQETQYF.

This clonotype was seen only a few times. The CDR3 loop reads CASSLGGAADTQYF. CDR3 nucleotide sequence: TGTGCCAGCAGCTTAGGGGGGGCCGCAGATACGCAGTATTTT. The rearrangement uses TRBV7-3 and TRBJ2-3, with TRBD2 as a possible D gene (7 bases). With 2 bases removed from V and 4 bases from J, the gap between germline ends came to 10 bases. The CDR3 length is 14 residues. The germline CDR1 and CDR2 sequences are SGHTA and FQGTGA.

The chain carries TRBV10-3 and TRBJ2-5, with 9 nucleotides matching TRBD1. The J call could be wrong; TRBJ1-2 is a better fit for the DNA end. The CDR3 sequence is 14 residues long. Germline V gene sequence: CDR1 ENHRY, CDR2 SYGVKD. CDR3 nucleotide sequence: TGTGCCATCAGTGGACAGGGGGAAAACTATGGCTACACCTTC. It encodes CAISGQGENYGYTF.

V is TRBV7-2 and J is TRBJ2-7, with TRBD1 as a possible D gene (5 bases). The CDR3 is 14 residues long. The germline CDR1 and CDR2 sequences are SGHTA and FQGNSA. Trimming took 5 bases from V and 1 from J, leaving 12 bases between them. The DNA of the CDR3 is TGTGCCAGCAGCGTTGGACACCTGTCCTACGAGCAGTACTTC. This codes for CASSVGHLSYEQYF.

This clonotype has more than one count but fewer than ten. The V gene is TRBV7-6, the J gene TRBJ2-4, with TRBD1 matching over 7 bases. The J call may be faulty, since TRBJ2-7 better matches the DNA end. Germline V gives CDR1 SGHVS, CDR2 FNYEAQ. There are 14 residues in the CDR3. CDR3 residues: CASSLRQGAYEQYF. DNA of the CDR3: TGTGCCAGCAGCCTTCGACAGGGAGCCTACGAGCAGTACTTC.

This chain connects TRBV2 to TRBJ2-3; 13 bases agree with TRBD2. Trimming cost V 5 bases and J 5 bases; bases outside gene matches: 4. CDR1 and CDR2 (germline): SNHLY, FYNNEI. The CDR3 extends over 15 amino acids. In DNA form, the CDR3 reads TGTGCCAGCAGTAGTGGACTAGCGGGAGTAGATACGCAGTATTTT. Translation: CASSSGLAGVDTQYF.

The chain employs TRBV7-4 and TRBJ1-5, with TRBD1 identical over 8 bases. With 3 bases clipped from V and 8 bases from J, the junction kept 12 bases outside the gene matches. CDR3 length equals 16 residues. Germline CDR1 and CDR2: SGHVT and SQSDAQ. The CDR3 reads CASSLGTGGPDEPQHF. In DNA form, the CDR3 reads TGTGCCAGCAGCTTGGGGACAGGTGGGCCAGATGAGCCCCAGCATTTT.

V and J are TRBV7-3 and TRBJ2-6, with TRBD1 matching 11 bases. There are 16 residues in the CDR3. The germline gives CDR1 SGHTA, CDR2 FQGTGA. The ends lost 0 bases at V and 15 bases at J; junction bases unmatched: 10. The CDR3, as DNA: TGTGCCAGCAGCTTAACGTCCGGGACAGGGGGAAGTGGCCTGACTTTC. Translated: CASSLTSGTGGSGLTF.

The chain recombines TRBV6-6 with TRBJ2-6, with D possibly being TRBD2 (6 bases). CDR3 length equals 16 residues. With 2 bases removed from V and 2 bases from J, the gap between germline ends came to 10 bases. The germline V gene has CDR1 MNHNY and CDR2 SVGAGI (reference sequence). CDR3: CASSYARGAGANVLTF. CDR3 DNA: TGTGCCAGCAGTTACGCGCGGGGCGCTGGGGCCAACGTCCTGACTTTC.

The chain couples TRBV7-3 to TRBJ2-5, with 11 bases aligning to TRBD2. Germline lookup yields CDR1 SGHTA and CDR2 FQGTGA. The CDR3 contains 15 residues. V was clipped by 5 bases and J by 11 bases; unmatched bases: 13. The DNA of the CDR3 is TGTGCCAGCAGCCCTCAACTTACTAGCGGGGGTGAGCAGTACTTC. This translates into CASSPQLTSGGEQYF.

V is TRBV7-6 and J is TRBJ2-7; D unclear. CDR1 is SGHVS and CDR2 is FNYEAQ in the germline V gene. V gave up 5 bases and J gave up 5 bases, with 10 bases separating them. This CDR3 is built from 12 residues. CDR3 nucleotide sequence: TGTGCCAGCAGCCCGGAGAGTGACGAGCAGTACTTC. Translation gives CASSPESDEQYF.

This rearrangement joins TRBV28 to TRBJ2-3, with D perhaps TRBD2 (6 bases). Trimming took 4 bases from V and 2 from J, leaving 19 bases between them. The CDR3 covers 17 residues. The germline gives CDR1 MDHEN, CDR2 SYDVKM. CDR3 in DNA: TGTGCCAGCAGTTCCCGAGGAGGGCGGGTGCTCACAGATACGCAGTATTTT. Its translation: CASSSRGGRVLTDTQYF. Variable domain in full (rest from reference TRBV28 and TRBJ2-3): DVKVTQSSRYLVKRTGEKVFLECVQDMDHENMFWYRQDPGLGLRLIYFSYDVKMKEKGDIPEGYSVSREKKERFSLILESASTNQTSMYLCASSSRGGRVLTDTQYFGPGTRLTVL.

Regarding this clonotype: Without the conserved terminal phenylalanine or tryptophan, this CDR3 likely stems from a read error. It is unclear where the CDR3 begins or ends on the DNA, so no DNA is shown, and the CDR3 is as TCRdb lists it. The V and J genes are TRBV7-3 and TRBJ2-6; the table's D call TRBD2 went unverified against the DNA. The germline gives CDR1 SGHTA, CDR2 FQGTGA. From its first to its last residue, the CDR3 has 9 amino acids. CDR3 sequence: CASSRHAVA.

J is TRBJ2-5 and V is TRBV11-3, with 14 bases aligning to TRBD2. Trimming removed 4 bases from V and 5 bases from J; junction bases left unmatched: 6. The CDR3 runs 16 residues. Germline values: CDR1 SGHNT, CDR2 YENEEA. The CDR3 DNA reads as TGTGCCAGCAGCTCCGGGACTAGCGGGAGTGGGGAGACCCAGTACTTC. It specifies CASSSGTSGSGETQYF.

This clonotype was recorded at least ten times. The V and J genes are TRBV24-1 and TRBJ2-1; the D is unclear. The CDR3 loop spans 16 amino acids. V was cut by 0 bases and J by 9 bases, with 17 bases left in between. The germline V gene encodes CDR1 KGHDR and CDR2 SFDVKD. The CDR3: CATSDLRPSTPGEQFF. CDR3 nucleotide sequence: TGTGCCACCAGTGATTTGCGACCTTCTACCCCAGGTGAGCAGTTCTTC.

Ten or more counts support this clonotype. The rearrangement links TRBV4-1 to TRBJ1-1, with D perhaps matching TRBD1 (5 bases). Germline V CDR1 and CDR2: MGHRA, YSYEKL. The CDR3 contains 16 residues. The V and J ends lost 1 base and 1 base respectively, with 13 bases between them. The CDR3 coding sequence is TGCGCCAGCAGCCAAGTAATGAGAGGGGCGAACACTGAAGCTTTCTTT. Its translation: CASSQVMRGANTEAFF.

This clonotype has ten or more counts. The V and J genes are TRBV28 and TRBJ1-3; D remains ambiguous. CDR1 and CDR2 (germline): MDHEN, SYDVKM. The V and J ends lost 5 bases and 0 bases respectively, with 11 bases between them. The CDR3 covers 15 residues. In nucleotides, the CDR3 is TGTGCCAGCAGTACAAGGGCAGCCTCTGGAAACACCATATATTTT. It specifies CASSTRAASGNTIYF.

This chain links TRBV19 with TRBJ1-6; 9 bases fit TRBD1. This CDR3 is built from 14 residues. The V segment lost 8 bases and the J segment 13 bases; nucleotides outside the gene matches: 12. Per the germline V gene, CDR1 is LNHDA and CDR2 is SQIVND (reference sequence). The CDR3 here is CASQEGQGLAPLHF. CDR3 sequence (DNA): TGTGCCAGTCAGGAGGGACAGGGTCTTGCGCCCCTCCACTTT.

The rearrangement joins TRBV7-6 to TRBJ2-7, with 9 bases identical to TRBD1. The end of the DNA is better explained by TRBJ1-2, so the J call may be wrong. This CDR3 has 14 residues. The germline gives CDR1 SGHVS, CDR2 FNYEAQ. As DNA, the CDR3 is TGTGCCAGCACCACCGGACAGGGGCGCTATGGCTACACCTTC. Its protein product is CASTTGQGRYGYTF.

The chain links TRBV12-3 or TRBV12-4 to TRBJ2-4, with TRBD1 matching over 9 bases. The end of the DNA is better explained by TRBJ2-7, so the J call may be wrong. The CDR3 is 13 residues long. DNA of the CDR3: TGTGCCAGCAGTCGGACAGGGGACTACGAGCAGTACTTC. It codes for CASSRTGDYEQYF.

This clonotype was seen only a few times. The V and J genes are TRBV7-6 and TRBJ2-5; possible D gene TRBD2, 6 bases. The CDR3 contains 14 residues. V was clipped by 6 bases and J by 0 bases, with 11 bases between them. The V gene's germline CDR1 is SGHVS and CDR2 FNYEAQ. CDR3 in amino acids: CASSYRDYQETQYF. The CDR3 region has the DNA TGTGCCAGCAGTTACCGGGACTACCAAGAGACCCAGTACTTC.